This T cell receptor beta chain comes out of a study of vaccination and CD4 T cells after COVID-19. CDR3 length: 15 amino acids. This clonotype was seen a handful of times. Its antigen is still unknown. Noted treatment: approximately 9-day PBMC culture with coronavirus spike peptide pools or control peptides (ViraFEST assay). Researchers used the Oncomine TCR Beta short-read assay to sequence DNA from cultured CD4+ T cells. Genomic DNA was isolated from cultured CD4+ T cells. In TCRdb, the PCR reads were re-called with MiXCR into one record per CDR3 protein. The sample holds tens of thousands of distinct CDR3 sequences; around 48% are singletons and the top ten take roughly 6.1%.

The sample consisted of CD4+ T cells from blood, cultured in vitro. This TCR came from a human donor who had recovered from COVID-19. V is TRBV21-1 and J is TRBJ2-7; the table gives TRBD2 as D, unverified against the DNA. TRBV21-1 is a pseudogene segment. The CDR3 DNA reads as TGTGCCAGCAGGGGGGCTAGCGGGCTTTCCTACGAGCAGTACTTC. Its protein product is CASRGASGLSYEQYF.